The rows below give T cell receptor beta chains drawn from one sample of a study of T-cell reconstitution after alpha-beta-depleted transplantation in children. TCRdb re-analysed the PCR reads in MiXCR, keeping a single row per CDR3 protein. The sample records 200,000 to 300,000 distinct CDR3 sequences, 8.2% being singletons. Specimen: PBMCs, mostly from graft donor cells, collected 180 days after TCRalphabeta/CD19-depleted stem cell transplant. The receptors come from a male patient under 18 who had a stem cell transplant for acute lymphoblastic leukemia, so the T cells may come from the graft donor. The CDR3 runs from the conserved cysteine through the conserved F or W. D genes are given only for firm matches. Clone size is not always given. Where it is, it says once, few, many or a class for expanded clones.

V gene	D gene	clone size	J gene	CDR3 DNA	CDR3 protein
TRBV7-3	.	once	TRBJ1-2	TGTGCCAGCAGCTTAATGGGCGGGTCCGGTGGCTACACCTTC	CASSLMGGSGGYTF
TRBV5-1	.	many	TRBJ2-5	TGCGCCAGCAGCTTCGGTTTAGAGACCCAGTACTTC	CASSFGLETQYF
TRBV10-3	.	many	TRBJ2-1	TGTGCCATCAGTGATCGGACTAACAATGAGCAGTTCTTC	CAISDRTNNEQFF
TRBV20-1	.	many	TRBJ2-1	TGCAGTGCTAGAGCTAGGTCCTCCTACAATGAGCAGTTCTTC	CSARARSSYNEQFF
TRBV6-1	TRBD1	many	TRBJ1-1	TGTGCCAGCGACAGGGGGAACACTGAAGCTTTCTTT	CASDRGNTEAFF
TRBV5-5	.	few	TRBJ2-7	TGTGCCAGCAGTACCCGGAGCGGTGCCTACGAGCAGTACTTC	CASSTRSGAYEQYF
TRBV4-2	.	many	TRBJ2-7	TGTGCCAGCAGCCAACGATCTGCCCAGGGAGTTGCTTACGAGCAGTACTTC	CASSQRSAQGVAYEQYF
TRBV6-2/TRBV6-3	.	many	TRBJ2-1	TGTGCCACTACGACAGGCTACAATGAGCAGTTCTTC	CATTTGYNEQFF
TRBV11-1	TRBD2	.	TRBJ2-1	TGTGACAGCAGCGTAACTAGCGGGGGGGCCGGGAATGAGCAGTTCTTC	CDSSVTSGGAGNEQFF
TRBV9	.	many	TRBJ2-6	TGTGCCAGCACCAAATCAGGGGGAGGAGGGGCCAACGTCCTGACTTTC	CASTKSGGGGANVLTF
TRBV28	.	many	TRBJ2-1	TGTGCCAGCAGCGGACAGAATGAGCAGTTCTTC	CASSGQNEQFF
TRBV12-3/TRBV12-4	.	many	TRBJ2-7	TGTGCCAGCAGTTTAGCGCTAACCCCCTCGTACGAGCAGTACTTC	CASSLALTPSYEQYF
TRBV4-3	TRBD2	many	TRBJ2-1	TGCGCCAGCAGCCCCGGGACTACTTACAATGAGCAGTTCTTC	CASSPGTTYNEQFF
TRBV28	.	many	TRBJ2-3	TGTGCCAGCAGTGTTATTGGAAGGAGACAGAGCACAGATACGCAGTATTTT	CASSVIGRRQSTDTQYF
TRBV18	.	many	TRBJ2-7	TGTGCCAGCTCCCGGGACGGACCCTACGAGCAGTACTTC	CASSRDGPYEQYF
TRBV7-2	.	many	TRBJ2-5	TGTGCCAGCAGCGTAAGGTCGACAGTCCAAGAGACCCAGTACTTC	CASSVRSTVQETQYF
TRBV15	.	many	TRBJ1-6	TGTGCCACCAGCACCGGCCCCTTT	CATSTGPF
TRBV7-9	.	many	TRBJ2-7	TGTGCCAGCAGCCCTGTCCCTTACCCTGACGAGCAGTACTTC	CASSPVPYPDEQYF
TRBV10-2	.	many	TRBJ2-7	TGCGCCAGCAGTGCCCGTCTTAGCGACCCGCTATTCGAGCAGTACTTC	CASSARLSDPLFEQYF
TRBV6-2/TRBV6-3	TRBD1	many	TRBJ2-3	TGTGCCAGCAGTCAGACAGGGGTGAGCACAGATACGCAGTATTTT	CASSQTGVSTDTQYF
TRBV20-1	.	.	TRBJ2-1	TGCAGTGCTAGAGCCTGGGACCTCCCCCGTACCGACAAGAGCTCCTACAATGAGCAGTTCTTC	CSARAWDLPRTDKSSYNEQFF
TRBV28	.	.	TRBJ2-4	TGTGCCAGCAGCTATCATTCCCCAGCGTCGCGAAAAGACATTCAGTACTTC	CASSYHSPASRKDIQYF
TRBV6-1	.	many	TRBJ2-1	TGTGCCAGCAGGGCGGCATTCTCCTACAATGAGCAGTTCTTC	CASRAAFSYNEQFF
TRBV3-1	.	.	TRBJ2-5	TGTGCCAGCAGCCCCACGAGAGGGACCCAGTACTTC	CASSPTRGTQYF
TRBV5-6	TRBD2	many	TRBJ2-7	TGTGCCAGCAGCTCCCGGCGGTGGCTAGCGGGTACCCGGCAACACTACGAGCAGTACTTC	CASSSRRWLAGTRQHYEQYF
TRBV7-3	.	many	TRBJ2-3	TGTGCCAGCAGCTTAACGAACACAGATACGCAGTATTTT	CASSLTNTDTQYF
TRBV5-1	.	many	TRBJ2-7	TGCGCCAGCAGCTTGGGAAGGGACGAGCAGTACTTC	CASSLGRDEQYF
TRBV4-1	.	once	TRBJ1-2	TGCGCCAGCAGCCAAGTCCCGGGGGCGGGCTATGGCTACACCTTC	CASSQVPGAGYGYTF
TRBV20-1	TRBD2	many	TRBJ2-4	TGCAGTGCTAGAGTTGGTAGCGGGGGGGCCACGGGTAAAAACATTCAGTACTTC	CSARVGSGGATGKNIQYF
TRBV5-4	.	many	TRBJ2-4	TGTGCCAGCAGCCCCCCAGGGACCGGAGGGTCCATTCAGTACTTC	CASSPPGTGGSIQYF
TRBV20-1	.	many	TRBJ1-3	TGCAGTGCTAGGCAGGGCTCTGGAAACACCATATATTTT	CSARQGSGNTIYF
TRBV6-1	TRBD1	many	TRBJ2-7	TGTGCCAGCAGTGAGACCGGGACAGGGCTGTACGAGCAGTACTTC	CASSETGTGLYEQYF
TRBV12-3/TRBV12-4	.	many	TRBJ2-3	TGTGCCAGCAGTCTACGCCTTCCCCGGGACGCTGCCCGAGATACGCAGTATTTT	CASSLRLPRDAARDTQYF
TRBV28	TRBD1	many	TRBJ2-7	TGTGCCAGCATCAGCCGGGACAGGGGGTACGAGCAGTACTTC	CASISRDRGYEQYF
TRBV20-1	TRBD2	.	TRBJ2-1	TGCAGTGCTAGAGATCTGAGGACTAGCACTTACAATGAGCAGTTCTTC	CSARDLRTSTYNEQFF
TRBV7-9	TRBD1	many	TRBJ2-7	TGTGCCAGCAGCCTCCCCGGGACAGAGGGCTACGAGCAGTACTTC	CASSLPGTEGYEQYF
TRBV9	TRBD1	many	TRBJ1-2	TGTGCCAGCAGCGAAGGGAGGGGGCGAGGCTACACCTTC	CASSEGRGRGYTF
TRBV12-3/TRBV12-4	.	many	TRBJ2-7	TGTGCCAGCAGTTGGAGGGTCAACGAGCAGTACTTC	CASSWRVNEQYF
TRBV11-2	.	many	TRBJ2-7	TGTGCCAGCAGCTCTGGACGGACGTTCTCCTACGAGCAGTACTTC	CASSSGRTFSYEQYF
TRBV15	.	many	TRBJ2-5	TGTGCCACCGCTGGGACAATCCAAGAGACCCAGTACTTC	CATAGTIQETQYF
TRBV5-1	TRBD2	many	TRBJ2-1	TGCGCCAGCAGCTTGGATGGGACTAGCGGGGCTGGTGAGCAGTTCTTC	CASSLDGTSGAGEQFF
TRBV29-1	TRBD2	many	TRBJ2-1	TGCAGCGTTGAACTAGCGGACTCCTACAATGAGCAGTTCTTC	CSVELADSYNEQFF
TRBV12-3/TRBV12-4	.	many	TRBJ2-3	TGTGCCAGCAGTTTGAGGGGGGGTGGTCCAGATACGCAGTATTTT	CASSLRGGGPDTQYF
TRBV7-3	TRBD1	many	TRBJ2-2	TGTGCCAGCAGCTCGATGGACAGGGGTGGCTCCGGGGAGCTGTTTTTT	CASSSMDRGGSGELFF
TRBV11-2	.	many	TRBJ2-7	TGTGCCAGCAATACGGTGACAGGACCCTACGAGCAGTACTTC	CASNTVTGPYEQYF
TRBV12-3/TRBV12-4	TRBD1	many	TRBJ2-7	TGTGCCAGCAGTCTCAGACAGGGAATGGGCTCCTACGAGCAGTACTTC	CASSLRQGMGSYEQYF
TRBV14	.	many	TRBJ2-1	TGTGCCAGCAGCCAAGTTAGGGGAAGGGAGCAGTTCTTC	CASSQVRGREQFF
TRBV6-1	TRBD1	many	TRBJ1-1	TGTGCCAGCAAAGTCCGGACAGGGCGTATAATGAACACTGAAGCTTTCTTT	CASKVRTGRIMNTEAFF
TRBV29-1	.	many	TRBJ1-2	TGCAGTACTGTCCCCGGGGATTATGGCTACACCTTC	CSTVPGDYGYTF
TRBV9	TRBD1	many	TRBJ2-3	TGTGCCAGCAGCGCAGTGGGGTACCCAGGGGGAACCACAGATACGCAGTATTTT	CASSAVGYPGGTTDTQYF
TRBV5-1	TRBD1	many	TRBJ2-7	TGCGCCAGCAGCTTGTCCGGGACAGACTACGAGCAGTACTTC	CASSLSGTDYEQYF
TRBV9	.	many	TRBJ1-3	TGTGCCAGCATCATAATCGACGTAAACACCATATATTTT	CASIIIDVNTIYF
TRBV28	TRBD1	many	TRBJ1-5	TGTGCCAGCAGTCCCTGGGGACAGGGGGTCAATCAGCCCCAGCATTTT	CASSPWGQGVNQPQHF
TRBV12-3/TRBV12-4	TRBD2	many	TRBJ2-1	TGTGCCAGCAGTTTAGCCCTTGGGACTAGCGGGGAGGGTGAGCAGTTCTTC	CASSLALGTSGEGEQFF
TRBV7-3	TRBD1	many	TRBJ1-2	TGTGCCAGCAGCCTCCTACCGGGACAGGGTAGAAACTATGGCTACACCTTC	CASSLLPGQGRNYGYTF
TRBV7-3	.	many	TRBJ1-1	TGTGCCAGCAGCCCCGGAGGGGCCAACACTGAGGCTTTCTTT	CASSPGGANTEAFF
TRBV5-1	.	many	TRBJ2-4	TGCGCCAGCAGATCCTACGAGGGGGAGTCCAAAAACATTCAGTACTTC	CASRSYEGESKNIQYF
TRBV6-5	TRBD1	many	TRBJ2-2	TGTGCCAGCATTTCAGACAGGGGGAGGAACACCGGGGAGCTGTTTTTT	CASISDRGRNTGELFF
TRBV3-1	.	many	TRBJ1-2	TGTGCCAGCAGCCAAATGCAAGGGATGCGAGCCTATGGCTACACCTTC	CASSQMQGMRAYGYTF
TRBV5-4	.	many	TRBJ2-6	TGTGCCAGCAGCTTCGACCTTTTCTCTGGGGCCAACGTCCTGACTTTC	CASSFDLFSGANVLTF